This TCR beta chain comes out of a study of shared clonotypes between healthy human individuals. From germline, CDR1 is SGHTA and CDR2 FQGNSA. This CDR3 spans 14 amino acids. Trimming cost V 3 bases and J 4 bases, with 12 bases left between them. Only in-frame clones appear in the TCRdb table, and some are missing; sequencing was by immunoSEQ multiplex PCR. The sample carries approximately 1,000,000 clones, 75% to 80% recorded once. A single count supports this clone. The rearrangement joins TRBV7-2 to TRBJ2-5, with D perhaps TRBD1 or TRBD2 (6 bases each). This sequence was found in a man aged 18-30 years in good health. Some clones in this sample may be carry-over from other donors' samples. The sample was memory CD4+ T cells from PBMCs. Subset in this sample: CD45RA-negative fraction. CDR3 sequence: CASSLGGAPETQYF. CDR3 coding DNA: TGTGCCAGCAGCTTGGGGGGCGCGCCAGAGACCCAGTACTTC.